The T cell receptor beta chain under discussion was sequenced for a study of OX40 agonist ivuxolimab in advanced cancers. Autoimmune disease history or systemic immunosuppression meant exclusion. Whole-study results and caveats: Some patients who did not respond also had low normalized T-cell clonal expansion.

Data came from immunoSEQ multiplex PCR; TCRdb stores just in-frame clones and leaves some out. The sample consists of about 75,000 clones, around 87% of them appearing once. Turning to this clone: Its antigen remains unidentified.

The receptor was derived from an adult with an advanced solid tumor such as melanoma, head and neck, liver or kidney cancer. This sample comprised CD4+ or CD8+ T cells sorted from blood, obtained in a trial of the OX40 agonist ivuxolimab.

CDR3 amino acids: CASSADGARAFF. The CDR3 nucleotides are TGTGCCAGCAGTGCGGACGGGGCGAGAGCTTTCTTT. V is TRBV6-1 and J is TRBJ1-1; D perhaps matches TRBD1 (5 bases). The germline CDR1 and CDR2 sequences are MNHNS and SASEGT. V was shortened by 4 bases and J by 10 bases, with 13 bases between the two germline ends. The CDR3 totals 12 residues.